There are many counts of the clone carrying this T cell receptor beta chain. What it recognizes is unknown. V lost 3 bases and J lost 5; bases outside the gene matches: 7. The CDR3 has 16 amino acids. In germline, CDR1 is SGDLS, CDR2 YYNGEE. TCRdb's table, derived via immunoSEQ multiplex PCR, lists solely in-frame clones and lacks some. The sample carries 200,000 or so clones, roughly 82% recorded once. These data originate in a study of cytomegalovirus exposure and HLA in healthy donors. Study-level points and caveats: Within the approximately 110 validation repertoires, first-cohort TCR clusters tended to co-occur, according to a later analysis. Reports described diagnosis of cytomegalovirus status by the classifier as highly specific and sensitive.

The sequence came from a woman aged 25 to 45 in good health and CMV-seropositive. V is TRBV9 and J is TRBJ2-2; 10 bases agree with TRBD1. Material: PBMCs. CDR3 in amino acids: CASSARDRGVTGELFF. CDR3 coding DNA: TGTGCCAGCAGCGCCCGGGACAGGGGTGTAACCGGGGAGCTGTTTTTT.